Below are 21 T cell receptor beta chains sequenced from a single sample in a study of OX40 agonist ivuxolimab in advanced cancers. Measured with immunoSEQ multiplex PCR; TCRdb has only the in-frame clones, and not every one. Here the sample spans about 97,000 clones, about 86% being singletons. The sample here was CD4+ or CD8+ T cells sorted from blood, taken in a trial of the OX40 agonist ivuxolimab. The receptors were gathered from an adult with an advanced solid tumor such as melanoma, head and neck, liver or kidney cancer.

The chain recombines TRBV10-3 with TRBJ1-1; D perhaps matches TRBD1 (5 bases). The V gene lost 9 bases and the J gene lost 0 bases, with 14 bases spanning the gap. Germline V gives CDR1 ENHRY, CDR2 SYGVKD. The CDR3 extends over 14 amino acids. The CDR3 coding sequence is TGTGCCATAGCGGGGCAGGACATGAACACTGAAGCTTTCTTT. Its protein product is CAIAGQDMNTEAFF.

The chain employs TRBV6-6 and TRBJ1-3, with D perhaps TRBD1 (6 bases). The CDR3 is 15 amino acids. The V end lost 2 bases, the J end lost 2 bases, and 10 bases lay between the germline ends. From germline, CDR1 is MNHNY and CDR2 SVGAGI (reference sequence). CDR3 nucleotides: TGTGCCAGCAGTTACCAGGGGCAGGCTGGAAACACCATATATTTT. This encodes CASSYQGQAGNTIYF.

The gene calls are TRBV7-3 and TRBJ1-1, with D tentatively TRBD1 (5 bases). Germline V gene sequence: CDR1 SGHTA, CDR2 FQGTGA. The CDR3 covers 15 residues. Trimming removed 5 bases from V and 2 bases from J, with 15 bases in between. DNA for the CDR3: TGTGCCAGCAGCCTTGACAGTGGGAGCAACACTGAAGCTTTCTTT. Encoded protein: CASSLDSGSNTEAFF.

As DNA, the CDR3 is TGTGCCATCAGTGCGGAGGGATGGAGCACTGAAGCTTTCTTT. Its translation is CAISAEGWSTEAFF. The chain couples TRBV10-3 to TRBJ1-1; D unresolved. Per the germline V gene, CDR1 is ENHRY and CDR2 is SYGVKD. The CDR3 has 14 amino acids. Trimming removed 4 bases at V and 4 bases at J, with 13 bases between.

The chain combines TRBV7-2 with TRBJ2-2; 9 positions agree with TRBD1. This CDR3 comprises 15 residues. V lost 6 bases to trimming and J lost 3 bases; unmatched junction nucleotides: 5. Germline lookup yields CDR1 SGHTA and CDR2 FQGNSA. CDR3 region: CASRSQGADTGELFF. DNA of the CDR3: TGTGCCAGCAGATCACAGGGGGCGGACACCGGGGAGCTGTTTTTT.

V and J are TRBV18 and TRBJ1-3, with D hard to call. Germline V gene data show CDR1 as KGHSH and CDR2 as LQKENI. V was clipped by 3 bases and J by 0 bases, with 12 bases between them. This CDR3 region has 16 residues. CDR3 in amino acids: CASSPFNQDSGNTIYF. In DNA, the CDR3 is TGTGCCAGCTCACCCTTTAACCAGGACTCTGGAAACACCATATATTTT.

This clone was counted between two and nine times. V and J are TRBV9 and TRBJ1-1; D is unresolved. The V and J ends lost 0 bases and 1 base respectively, with 4 bases between them. CDR1 and CDR2 from the germline V gene are SGDLS and YYNGEE. This CDR3 spans 13 amino acids. The CDR3 reads CASSVEGNTEAFF. The CDR3 DNA reads TGTGCCAGCAGCGTAGAGGGGAACACTGAAGCTTTCTTT.

The chain uses TRBV5-1 and TRBJ1-6; D ambiguous. The CDR3 length is 15 residues. Trimming stripped 4 bases from V and 5 bases from J, with 13 bases between. Germline CDR1 SGHRS, CDR2 YFSETQ. This chain's CDR3 is CASSQSLWDNSPLHF. The CDR3 DNA reads as TGCGCCAGCAGCCAATCCTTATGGGATAATTCACCCCTCCACTTT.

CDR3 loop: CASSTEGGSYNEQFF. For the CDR3, the DNA is TGTGCCAGCAGCACGGAGGGGGGGTCCTACAATGAGCAGTTCTTC. V is TRBV9 and J is TRBJ2-1; maybe TRBD2 (7 bases). Trimming left V 4 bases short and J 1 base short, with 12 bases between. The CDR3 has 15 amino acids. In germline, CDR1 is SGDLS, CDR2 YYNGEE.

The gene calls are TRBV27 and TRBJ2-3; TRBD2 matches at 10 bases. Germline trimming cut 4 bases from V and 4 bases from J; bases unmatched to any gene: 5. CDR1 is MNHEY and CDR2 is SMNVEV in the germline V gene (reference sequence). The length of the CDR3 is 15 residues. In nucleotides, the CDR3 is TGTGCCAGCAGTTCTGGGCTAGCGGGGGCAGATACGCAGTATTTT. Residues: CASSSGLAGADTQYF.

This clone came up once. V gene TRBV7-2 combines with J gene TRBJ1-4; maybe TRBD1 (6 bases). Deletions cut 5 bases from V and 5 bases from J, with 12 bases between. This CDR3 is built from 14 residues. Germline CDR1 and CDR2: SGHTA and FQGNSA. For the CDR3, the DNA is TGTGCCAGCAGCGGGGACATGCTGAATGAAAAACTGTTTTTT. Translating it yields CASSGDMLNEKLFF.

The genes are TRBV9 and TRBJ1-2; 9 bases line up with TRBD1. CDR1 and CDR2 from the germline V gene are SGDLS and YYNGEE. There are 14 residues in the CDR3. Unmatched junction bases numbered 3, after V lost 1 base and J lost 5 bases. The CDR3 region is CASSVLDRGYGYTF. The DNA for the CDR3 is TGTGCCAGCAGCGTATTGGACAGGGGATATGGCTACACCTTC.

CDR3 DNA sequence: TGTGCCAGCAGCGTAGAGACAGGGGCTTCCACCGGGGAGCTGTTTTTT. It encodes CASSVETGASTGELFF. The chain is built from TRBV9 and TRBJ2-2, with 8 bases lining up with TRBD1. Looked up from germline, CDR1 is SGDLS and CDR2 is YYNGEE. After removal of 0 bases from V and 4 bases from J, the junction contained 5 bases not matched to a gene. The CDR3 is 16 amino acids.

V is TRBV4-1 and J is TRBJ1-2; 7 nucleotides align to TRBD1. The V and J ends lost 4 bases and 1 base, in that order; junction bases with no gene match: 3. Per the germline V gene, CDR1 is MGHRA and CDR2 is YSYEKL. The CDR3 spans 14 residues. The chain's CDR3 is CASSLRQGNYGYTF. CDR3 DNA: TGCGCCAGCAGCCTACGACAGGGTAACTATGGCTACACCTTC.

This clone was found a few times. It is unclear where the CDR3 begins or ends on the DNA, so no DNA is shown, and the CDR3 is as TCRdb lists it. This chain connects TRBV6-5 to TRBJ1-3. The germline V gene has CDR1 MNHEY and CDR2 SVGAGI. The CDR3 extends over 15 residues, inclusive of both ends. Here the CDR3 reads CASSSSGGLRNTIYF.

The gene calls are TRBV16 and TRBJ1-1, with 7 bases matching TRBD1. The CDR3 length is 15 residues. Germline CDR1 reads KGHSY; CDR2 reads FQNENV. V gave up 3 bases and J gave up 1 base; unmatched junction bases: 5. The CDR3 sequence: CASSQPDRRNTEAFF. Here the CDR3 DNA reads TGTGCCAGCAGCCAGCCGGACAGGCGGAACACTGAAGCTTTCTTT.

This chain uses TRBV11-1 with TRBJ1-1, with unresolved D. The V end lost 3 bases, the J end lost 0 bases, and 8 bases lay between the germline ends. The CDR3 contains 14 residues. The V gene's germline CDR1 is SGHAT and CDR2 FQDESV (reference sequence). CDR3 residues: CASSFGRLNTEAFF. The CDR3 bases are TGTGCCAGCAGCTTTGGCCGGTTGAACACTGAAGCTTTCTTT. The variable domain in full, completed from reference TRBV11-1 and TRBJ1-1, reads EAEVAQSPRYKITEKSQAVAFWCDPISGHATLYWYRQILGQGPELLVQFQDESVVDDSQLPKDRFSAERLKGVDSTLKIQPAELGDSAMYLCASSFGRLNTEAFFGQGTRLTVV.

The V call is TRBV19, the J call TRBJ1-2, with 8 bases that match TRBD1. V lost 9 bases and J lost 1; bases outside the gene matches: 4. CDR1 is LNHDA and CDR2 is SQIVND in the germline V gene (reference sequence). CDR3 length: 13 residues. The DNA of the CDR3 is TGTGCCAGCCGGACAGGGAGTAACTATGGCTACACCTTC. This gives the protein CASRTGSNYGYTF.

The chain carries TRBV12-5 and TRBJ1-2; 7 positions match TRBD1. The CDR3 extends over 16 amino acids. V trimming: 2 bases; J trimming: 2 bases; junction bases outside the gene matches: 8. Germline assignment: CDR1 LGHNT and CDR2 FRNRAP. The CDR3 sequence is CASGLNYATGNYGYTF. The CDR3 DNA follows: TGTGCTAGTGGTTTGAACTACGCGACAGGGAACTATGGCTACACCTTC. The whole variable domain, remainder taken from reference TRBV12-5 and TRBJ1-2, is DARVTQTPRHKVTEMGQEVTMRCQPILGHNTVFWYRQTMMQGLELLAYFRNRAPLDDSGMPKDRFSAEMPDATLATLKIQPSEPRDSAVYFCASGLNYATGNYGYTFGSGTRLTVV.

This chain joins TRBV25-1 and TRBJ2-2; 9 nucleotides line up with TRBD2. With 2 bases clipped from V and 4 bases from J, the junction kept 5 bases outside the gene matches. This CDR3 is 16 amino acids long. Per the germline V gene, CDR1 is MGHDK and CDR2 is SYGVNS. CDR3 loop: CASSEEASGVTGELFF. CDR3 coding DNA: TGTGCCAGCAGTGAAGAGGCTAGCGGGGTCACCGGGGAGCTGTTTTTT.

This clone was recorded once. The gene calls are TRBV10-2 and TRBJ2-1; TRBD1 is a possible D gene (5 bases). V gave up 7 bases and J gave up 4 bases, with 14 bases separating them. This CDR3 region has 14 residues. Germline CDR1 is WSHSY and CDR2 is SAAADI. CDR3 bases: TGCGCCAGCAAAAAAGGGGAAGGGTACAATGAGCAGTTCTTC. Its translation is CASKKGEGYNEQFF.